What follows are 3 T cell receptor beta chains derived from one specimen sequenced in a study of blood T cell repertoires in COVID-19. Repertoires were generated with immunoSEQ multiplex PCR, while TCRdb's copy carries only in-frame clones and drops some. The table includes 90,000 to 110,000 clones, approximately 82% detected once. Sequenced material: peripheral blood. These TCRs come from a woman older than 75 with active or convalescent COVID-19.

CDR3 in amino acids: CASSQFQVEQFF. For the CDR3, the DNA is TGTGCCAGCAGCCAATTCCAGGTTGAGCAGTTCTTC. This sequence joins TRBV3-1 (or the pseudogene TRBV3-2) and TRBJ2-1; D gene ambiguous. In germline, CDR1 is LGHDT, CDR2 YNNKEL (reference sequence). The V and J ends lost 2 bases and 9 bases respectively, with 8 bases between them. This CDR3 comprises 12 residues.

This chain joins TRBV6-5 and TRBJ1-2; no definite D call. Between the trimmed V and J ends, which lost 6 bases and 4 bases, there was a span of 12 bases. The germline gives CDR1 MNHEY, CDR2 SVGAGI. This CDR3 has 13 residues. The CDR3 DNA sequence: TGTGCCAGCAGCGCCACAGAGTTCTATGGCTACACCTTC. This codes for CASSATEFYGYTF.

V usage is TRBV27 and J usage is TRBJ2-5; D may be TRBD1 (5 bases). Trimming took 5 bases from V and 0 from J, leaving 7 bases between them. The germline V gene has CDR1 MNHEY and CDR2 SMNVEV (reference sequence). CDR3 length: 13 amino acids. CDR3 residues: CASSRQYQETQYF. Here the CDR3 DNA reads TGTGCCAGCAGTAGACAGTACCAAGAGACCCAGTACTTC.